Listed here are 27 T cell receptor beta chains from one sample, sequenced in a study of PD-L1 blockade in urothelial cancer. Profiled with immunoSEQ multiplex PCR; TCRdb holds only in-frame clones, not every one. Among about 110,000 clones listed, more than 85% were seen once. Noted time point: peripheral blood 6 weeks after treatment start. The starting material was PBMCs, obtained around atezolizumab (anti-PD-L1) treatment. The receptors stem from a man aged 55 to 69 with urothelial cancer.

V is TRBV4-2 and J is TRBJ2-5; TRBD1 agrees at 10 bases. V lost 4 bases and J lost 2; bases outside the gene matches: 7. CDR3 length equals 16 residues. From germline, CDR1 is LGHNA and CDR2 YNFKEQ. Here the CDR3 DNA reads TGTGCCAGCAGCCGGGACGGACAGGGGGTACAAGAGACCCAGTACTTC. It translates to CASSRDGQGVQETQYF.

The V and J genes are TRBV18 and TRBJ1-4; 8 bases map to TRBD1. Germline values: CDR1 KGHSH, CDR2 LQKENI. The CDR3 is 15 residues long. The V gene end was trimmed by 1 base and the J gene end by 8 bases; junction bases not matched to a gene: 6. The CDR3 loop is CASSPLDREGEKLFF. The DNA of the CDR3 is TGTGCCAGCTCACCACTGGACAGGGAAGGAGAAAAACTGTTTTTT.

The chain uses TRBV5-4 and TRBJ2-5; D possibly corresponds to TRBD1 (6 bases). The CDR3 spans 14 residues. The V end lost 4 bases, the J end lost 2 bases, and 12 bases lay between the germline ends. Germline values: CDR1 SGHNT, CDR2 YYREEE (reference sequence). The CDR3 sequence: CASSTRDIQETQYF. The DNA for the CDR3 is TGTGCCAGCAGCACCCGGGACATTCAAGAGACCCAGTACTTC. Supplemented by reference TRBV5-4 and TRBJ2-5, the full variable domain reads ETGVTQSPTHLIKTRGQQVTLRCSSQSGHNTVSWYQQALGQGPQFIFQYYREEENGRGNFPPRFSGLQFPNYSSELNVNALELDDSALYLCASSTRDIQETQYFGPGTRLLVL.

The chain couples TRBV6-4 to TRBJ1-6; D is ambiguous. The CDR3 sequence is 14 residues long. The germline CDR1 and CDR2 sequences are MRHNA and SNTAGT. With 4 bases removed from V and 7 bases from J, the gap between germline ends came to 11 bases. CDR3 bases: TGTGCCAGCAGTGTGACACCGGGGAATTCACCCCTCCACTTT. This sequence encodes CASSVTPGNSPLHF.

The CDR3 here is CSGLTSGQDTQYF. The CDR3 nucleotides are TGCAGCGGATTAACCTCAGGACAAGATACGCAGTATTTT. This rearrangement joins TRBV29-1 to TRBJ2-3, with a tentative D call TRBD1 (5 bases). Between the trimmed V and J ends, which lost 7 bases and 5 bases, there was a span of 16 bases. The CDR3 consists of 13 residues. The germline V gene encodes CDR1 SQVTM and CDR2 ANQGSEA.

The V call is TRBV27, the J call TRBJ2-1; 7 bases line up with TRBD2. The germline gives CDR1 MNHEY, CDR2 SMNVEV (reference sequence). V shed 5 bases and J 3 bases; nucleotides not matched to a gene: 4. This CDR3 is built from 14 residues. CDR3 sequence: CASSEGTIYNEQFF. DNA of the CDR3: TGTGCCAGCAGTGAAGGGACTATCTACAATGAGCAGTTCTTC.

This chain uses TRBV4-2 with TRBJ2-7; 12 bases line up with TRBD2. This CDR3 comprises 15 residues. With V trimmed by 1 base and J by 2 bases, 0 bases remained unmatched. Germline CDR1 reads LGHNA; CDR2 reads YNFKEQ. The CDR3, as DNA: TGTGCCAGCAGCCAAGGGACTAGCGGGACCTACGAGCAGTACTTC. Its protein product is CASSQGTSGTYEQYF.

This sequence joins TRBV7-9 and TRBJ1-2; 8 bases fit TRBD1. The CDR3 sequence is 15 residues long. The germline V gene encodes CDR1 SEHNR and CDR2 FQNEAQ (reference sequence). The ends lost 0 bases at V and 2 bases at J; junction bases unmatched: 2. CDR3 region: CASSLAGQDNYGYTF. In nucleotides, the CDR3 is TGTGCCAGCAGCTTAGCGGGACAGGACAACTATGGCTACACCTTC.

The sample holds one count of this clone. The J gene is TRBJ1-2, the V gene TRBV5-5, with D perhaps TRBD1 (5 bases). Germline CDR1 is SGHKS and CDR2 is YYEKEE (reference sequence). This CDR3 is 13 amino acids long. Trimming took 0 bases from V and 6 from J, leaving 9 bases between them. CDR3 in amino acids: CASSLARVDGYTF. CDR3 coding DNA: TGTGCCAGCAGCTTGGCCAGGGTCGATGGCTACACCTTC.

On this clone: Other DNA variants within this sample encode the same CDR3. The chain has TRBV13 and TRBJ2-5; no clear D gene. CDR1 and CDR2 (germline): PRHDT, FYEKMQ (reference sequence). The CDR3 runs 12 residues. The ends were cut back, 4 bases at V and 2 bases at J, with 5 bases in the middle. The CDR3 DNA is TGTGCCAGCAGCTCCGGTCAAGAGACCCAGTACTTC. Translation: CASSSGQETQYF.

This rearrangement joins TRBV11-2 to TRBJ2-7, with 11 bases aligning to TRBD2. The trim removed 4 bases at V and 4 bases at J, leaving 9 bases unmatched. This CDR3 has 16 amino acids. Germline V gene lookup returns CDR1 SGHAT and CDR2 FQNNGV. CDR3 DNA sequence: TGTGCCAGCAGCTCAACTCAGACTAGCGGGGTATACGAGCAGTACTTC. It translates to CASSSTQTSGVYEQYF.

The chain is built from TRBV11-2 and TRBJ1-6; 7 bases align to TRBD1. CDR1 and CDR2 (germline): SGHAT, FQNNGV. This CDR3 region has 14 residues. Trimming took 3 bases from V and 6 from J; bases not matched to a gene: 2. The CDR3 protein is CASSFRQGNSPLHF. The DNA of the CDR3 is TGTGCCAGCAGCTTTAGACAGGGTAATTCACCCCTCCACTTT.

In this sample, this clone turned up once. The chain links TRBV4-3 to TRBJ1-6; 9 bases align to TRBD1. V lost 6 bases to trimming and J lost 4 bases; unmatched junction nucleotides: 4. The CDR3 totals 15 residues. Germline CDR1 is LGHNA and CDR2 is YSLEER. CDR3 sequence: CASRQGALYNSPLHF. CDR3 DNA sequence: TGCGCCAGCAGACAGGGGGCTTTGTATAATTCACCCCTCCACTTT.

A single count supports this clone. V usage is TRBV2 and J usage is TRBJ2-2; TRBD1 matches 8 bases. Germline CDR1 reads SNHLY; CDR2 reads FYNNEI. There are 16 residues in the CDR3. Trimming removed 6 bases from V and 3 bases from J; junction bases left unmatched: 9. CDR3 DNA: TGTGCCAGCAGCGCACCTATGACAGGGGACACCGGGGAGCTGTTTTTT. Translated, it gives CASSAPMTGDTGELFF.

The DNA of the CDR3 is TGTGCCAGCAGCTTGGGGCAGATTCCAGATACGCAGTATTTT. Translated: CASSLGQIPDTQYF. The chain employs TRBV5-6 and TRBJ2-3; D ambiguous. The CDR3 is 14 amino acids. The germline V gene encodes CDR1 SGHDT and CDR2 YYEEEE. V dropped 0 bases and J dropped 4 bases, with 9 bases sitting between them.

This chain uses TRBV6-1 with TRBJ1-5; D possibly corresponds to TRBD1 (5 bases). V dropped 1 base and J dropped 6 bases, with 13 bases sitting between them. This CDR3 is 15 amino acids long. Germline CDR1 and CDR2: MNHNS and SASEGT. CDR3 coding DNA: TGTGCCAGCAGTGAAGGGCAGGGAGGAACTCAGCCCCAGCATTTT. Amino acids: CASSEGQGGTQPQHF.

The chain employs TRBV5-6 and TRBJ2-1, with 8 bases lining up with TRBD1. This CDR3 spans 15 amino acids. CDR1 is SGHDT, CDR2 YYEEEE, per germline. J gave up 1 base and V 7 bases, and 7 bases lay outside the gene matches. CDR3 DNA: TGTGCCAGCGGGGGAGGACAGGGATCCTACAATGAGCAGTTCTTC. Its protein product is CASGGGQGSYNEQFF.

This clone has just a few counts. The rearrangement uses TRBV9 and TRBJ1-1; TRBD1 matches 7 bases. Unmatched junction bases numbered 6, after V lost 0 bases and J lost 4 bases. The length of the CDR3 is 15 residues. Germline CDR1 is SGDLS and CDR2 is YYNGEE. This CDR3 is CASSVDQGVGTEAFF. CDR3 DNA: TGTGCCAGCAGCGTAGATCAGGGGGTGGGCACTGAAGCTTTCTTT.

CDR3 loop: CASSRASSTSNQPQHF. In nucleotides, the CDR3 is TGTGCCAGTAGTAGGGCAAGCTCGACCTCCAATCAGCCCCAGCATTTT. This chain uses TRBV19 with TRBJ1-5; no firm D call. CDR1 and CDR2 (germline): LNHDA, SQIVND (reference sequence). The V gene lost 4 bases and the J gene lost 3 bases, with 16 bases spanning the gap. The CDR3 has 16 amino acids. Looking up the rest from reference TRBV19 and TRBJ1-5 gives the full variable domain: DGGITQSPKYLFRKEGQNVTLSCEQNLNHDAMYWYRQDPGQGLRLIYYSQIVNDFQKGDIAEGYSVSREKKESFPLTVTSAQKNPTAFYLCASSRASSTSNQPQHFGDGTRLSIL.

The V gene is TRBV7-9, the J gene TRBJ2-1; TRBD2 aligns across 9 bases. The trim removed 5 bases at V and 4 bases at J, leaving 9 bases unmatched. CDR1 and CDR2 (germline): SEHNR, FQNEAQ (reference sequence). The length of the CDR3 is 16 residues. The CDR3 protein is CASSPMTSGIYNEQFF. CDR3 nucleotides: TGTGCCAGCAGCCCGATGACTAGCGGAATATACAATGAGCAGTTCTTC.

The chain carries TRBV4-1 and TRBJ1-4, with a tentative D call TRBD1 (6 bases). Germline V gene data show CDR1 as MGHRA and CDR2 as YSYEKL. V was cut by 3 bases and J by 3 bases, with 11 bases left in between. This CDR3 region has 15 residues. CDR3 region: CASSHARQANEKLFF. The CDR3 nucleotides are TGCGCCAGCAGCCATGCGAGACAGGCTAATGAAAAACTGTTTTTT.

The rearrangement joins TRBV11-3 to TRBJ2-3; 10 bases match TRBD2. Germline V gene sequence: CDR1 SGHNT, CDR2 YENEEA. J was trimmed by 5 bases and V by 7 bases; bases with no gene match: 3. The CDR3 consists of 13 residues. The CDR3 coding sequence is TGTGCCAGCAAGATAGCGGGAGGAGATACGCAGTATTTT. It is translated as CASKIAGGDTQYF.

As DNA, the CDR3 is TGTGCCAGCAGTGAAGTGGGGACTGGGAATGAGCAGTTCTTC. It encodes CASSEVGTGNEQFF. The chain links TRBV6-1 to TRBJ2-1; a possible D gene is TRBD2 (6 bases). The CDR3 spans 14 residues. The V gene lost 1 base and the J gene lost 7 bases, with 11 bases spanning the gap. Germline assignment: CDR1 MNHNS and CDR2 SASEGT.

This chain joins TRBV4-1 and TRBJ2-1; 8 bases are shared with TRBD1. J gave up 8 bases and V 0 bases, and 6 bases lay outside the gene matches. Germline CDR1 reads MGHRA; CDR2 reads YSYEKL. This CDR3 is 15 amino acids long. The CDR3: CASSQEDRVKDEQFF. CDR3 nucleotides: TGCGCCAGCAGCCAAGAGGACAGGGTTAAGGATGAGCAGTTCTTC.

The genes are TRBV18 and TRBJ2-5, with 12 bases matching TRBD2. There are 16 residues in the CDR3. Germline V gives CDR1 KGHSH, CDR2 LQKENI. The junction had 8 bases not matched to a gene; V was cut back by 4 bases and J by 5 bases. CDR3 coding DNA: TGTGCCAGCTCACACCGACTAGCGGGGGCTAGGGAGACCCAGTACTTC. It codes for CASSHRLAGARETQYF.

For the CDR3, the DNA is TGTGCCAGCAGGTCGGGACAGGGGGTCGGTTCACCCCTCCACTTT. Encoded protein: CASRSGQGVGSPLHF. The chain uses TRBV7-8 and TRBJ1-6; 11 bases are shared with TRBD1. Germline loops: CDR1 SGHVS, CDR2 FQNEAQ. CDR3 length: 15 residues. After removal of 6 bases from V and 9 bases from J, the junction contained 7 bases not matched to a gene. The whole variable domain, remainder taken from reference TRBV7-8 and TRBJ1-6, is GAGVSQSPRYKVAKRGQDVALRCDPISGHVSLFWYQQALGQGPEFLTYFQNEAQLDKSGLPSDRFFAERPEGSVSTLKIQRTQQEDSAVYLCASRSGQGVGSPLHFGNGTRLTVT.

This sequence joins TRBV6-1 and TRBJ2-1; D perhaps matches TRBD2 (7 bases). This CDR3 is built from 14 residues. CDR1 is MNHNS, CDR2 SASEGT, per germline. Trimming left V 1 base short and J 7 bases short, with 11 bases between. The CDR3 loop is CASSEGGGRNEQFF. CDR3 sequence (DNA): TGTGCCAGCAGTGAAGGGGGGGGCCGGAATGAGCAGTTCTTC.